This TCR beta chain was observed in a study of blood T cell repertoires in COVID-19 (dated by TCRdb to the early 2020s). Background for the entire study: The collaborator samples originated in the United States, Italy and Spain and spanned the acute and convalescent phases of COVID-19. The prospective study material was composed of cDNA or gDNA derived from T cells, B-cell-depleted T cells, or PBMCs. The dataset comprised deeply sampled blood TCRbeta repertoires from subjects exposed to, actively infected with, or recovered from COVID-19. The repertoires were made available in a free public database intended to serve as a resource for research on the immune response to SARS-CoV-2. The samples were drawn from two sources: the first 160 participants of the ongoing ImmuneRACE study, and 1,200 or so subjects contributed by 6 global collaborators. Sample metadata almost always included a de-identified subject ID, COVID-19 status, age in years and sex. Where available, HLA class I and class II types were taken from metadata supplied by the sample provider and were not determined by assay-based typing. Overall study results and their limits: How much clinical and demographic metadata was included differed by source and by participant, and the metadata was provided uncurated.

TCRbeta CDR3 regions were amplified from genomic DNA using the immunoSEQ Assay, a bias-controlled multiplex PCR. As for how the authors treated the data: The number of nucleated cells in each sample was estimated by amplification of reference gene primers within the assay. To quantify the absolute abundance of each unique TCRbeta CDR3 rearrangement, sequence reads were collapsed and filtered. Productive Simpson clonality was computed per sample as the square root of Simpson's diversity index over productive rearrangements. Entries here come from immuneACCESS through TCRdb and include only in-frame sequences with V and J called. Some clones fail to appear in such tables; in the studies checked, an unresolved V gene covers under half of the shortfall, and the cause of the remainder is unknown. V and J calls and clone size are as listed in that table; D and trimming were resolved from the DNA. The sample table holds roughly 120,000 clones, of which around 85% were seen once. Of the sample, roughly 3% is held by the ten largest clones.

In Seattle, one collaborating source enrolled patients while the infection was active and tracked those patients longitudinally over the course of disease. Each collaborating institution followed its own protocols to collect whole blood in K2EDTA tubes. Collaborator samples were shipped for TCRbeta analysis as frozen whole blood, isolated PBMCs, or DNA extracted from either sample type. Relative to germline, V is 2 bases shorter and J is 4 bases shorter, with 9 bases between their ends. Taken from the germline V gene (reference sequence), the CDR1 and CDR2 loops are MNHEY and SMNVEV. Reading from cysteine to phenylalanine, the CDR3 counts 15 amino acids. This entry keeps only the CDR3 DNA: 45 bases, framed from base 1. Notes on this clone: Its antigen target is currently unknown. The input lacks base qualities; no much larger clone sits a single base away.

The TCR comes from a woman of 80 years or more with COVID-19, enrolled during active disease. The sample taken for sequencing was peripheral blood. Recombination joined TRBV27 with TRBJ1-6, with a weak D call of TRBD1 (5 bases match). CDR3 region: CASSLKTEYNSPLHF. DNA sequence: TGTGCCAGCAGTTTAAAGACAGAATATAATTCACCCCTCCACTTT.